These 16 T cell receptor beta chains were sequenced from one sample in a study of T cells after yellow fever vaccination. TCRdb called the 5' RACE reads again in MiXCR, with one record for every CDR3 protein. The repertoire includes roughly 70,000 distinct CDR3 sequences, around 7.3% of them detected once, and roughly two fifths sits in the top ten. This specimen was CD8+ T cells sorted from PBMCs, taken on the day of the yellow fever booster vaccination. The receptors shown here come from a man aged 30 to 45 who received the YFV17D yellow fever vaccine.

The V gene is TRBV4-2, the J gene TRBJ2-1, with a tentative D call TRBD1 (7 bases). V lost 1 base and J 6 bases, leaving 13 bases between the germline ends. Germline V gives CDR1 LGHNA, CDR2 YNFKEQ. The CDR3 loop spans 15 amino acids. The DNA of the CDR3 is TGTGCCAGCAGCCAAGGGTCAGGGGGAGGCAATGAGCAGTTCTTC. Translated: CASSQGSGGGNEQFF.

This clonotype was found many times. V usage is TRBV28 and J usage is TRBJ2-5; either TRBD1 or TRBD2 may fit D (5 bases each). Germline CDR1 is MDHEN and CDR2 is SYDVKM. CDR3 length: 17 residues. Between the trimmed V and J ends, which lost 3 bases and 5 bases, there was a span of 22 bases. The chain's CDR3 is CASSFFQPGRAVETQYF. The CDR3 DNA is TGTGCCAGCAGTTTTTTCCAGCCGGGACGGGCGGTGGAGACCCAGTACTTC.

This clonotype occurred many times. V usage is TRBV12-3 or TRBV12-4 and J usage is TRBJ2-5; D is possibly TRBD2 (6 bases). The CDR3 sequence is 14 residues long. Trimming shortened V by 3 bases and J by 2 bases, and 10 bases separated the two germline ends. CDR3 sequence reads: CASSFSGEQETQYF. The CDR3 DNA reads as TGTGCCAGCAGTTTTAGCGGAGAACAAGAGACCCAGTACTTC.

The V call is TRBV27, the J call TRBJ2-4; possibly TRBD2 for D (6 bases). CDR1 and CDR2 (germline): MNHEY, SMNVEV (reference sequence). V was clipped by 10 bases and J by 7 bases, with 14 bases between them. CDR3 size: 12 residues. The CDR3 sequence: CATSSETNIQYF. In DNA form, the CDR3 reads TGTGCCACGTCTAGCGAGACCAACATTCAGTACTTC.

This clonotype was detected many times. The gene calls are TRBV3-1 and TRBJ2-7, with a tentative D call TRBD2 (5 bases). The CDR3 covers 15 residues. With 0 bases removed from V and 1 base from J, the gap between germline ends came to 10 bases. Germline-derived CDR1 and CDR2 are LGHDT and YNNKEL (reference sequence). The CDR3 DNA reads TGTGCCAGCAGCCAAGAAGGTAGCGTGTCCTACGAGCAGTACTTC. This gives the protein CASSQEGSVSYEQYF.

A remark on this clonotype: Since a much larger clone is just one base distant, this may be a read error. This chain links TRBV20-1 with TRBJ2-1, with 9 bases matching TRBD2. J gave up 9 bases and V 2 bases, and 11 bases lay outside the gene matches. Germline V CDR1 and CDR2: DFQATT, SNEGSKA (reference sequence). CDR3 size: 15 residues. In DNA, the CDR3 is TGCAGTGCTAGACTTTTGCGGGAGGGCCTCGGTGAGCAGTTCTTC. Translating it yields CSARLLREGLGEQFF.

The chain links TRBV7-8 to TRBJ2-7; perhaps TRBD2 as D (6 bases). The V gene's germline CDR1 is SGHVS and CDR2 FQNEAQ. This CDR3 comprises 12 residues. V lost 5 bases to trimming and J lost 3 bases, with 8 bases between them. CDR3 sequence: CASSAGSYEQYF. For the CDR3, the DNA is TGTGCCAGCAGCGCCGGGAGCTACGAGCAGTACTTC.

This clonotype was observed at least ten times. The chain couples TRBV20-1 to TRBJ2-2; maybe TRBD1 (5 bases). V was trimmed by 5 bases and J by 6 bases, leaving 7 bases between them. The germline V gene has CDR1 DFQATT and CDR2 SNEGSKA (reference sequence). The CDR3 covers 11 residues. For the CDR3, the DNA is TGCAGTGCTGTAGGGGCCGGGGAGCTGTTTTTT. Translated: CSAVGAGELFF.

This clonotype turned up a few times. The gene calls are TRBV7-6 and TRBJ2-6; possible D gene TRBD1, 5 bases. CDR3 length: 16 amino acids. CDR1 is SGHVS, CDR2 FNYEAQ, per germline. Deletions cut 5 bases from V and 2 bases from J, with 13 bases between. In nucleotides, the CDR3 is TGTGCCAGCAGCCCACCCCCAGGGACTGGGGCCAACGTCCTGACTTTC. The encoded protein is CASSPPPGTGANVLTF.

This clonotype was detected only a few times. The rearrangement joins TRBV7-9 to TRBJ1-2; perhaps TRBD1 as D (5 bases). Germline V gene lookup returns CDR1 SEHNR and CDR2 FQNEAQ (reference sequence). V lost 5 bases and J lost 6, with 13 bases in between. The CDR3 covers 13 residues. For the CDR3, the DNA is TGTGCCAGCAGCCCTCGCAGGGACCATGGCTACACCTTC. This gives the protein CASSPRRDHGYTF.

This clonotype was counted ten times or more. The rearrangement joins TRBV12-5 to TRBJ2-2; possible D gene TRBD1, 6 bases. Deletions cut 3 bases from V and 6 bases from J, with 17 bases between. This CDR3 has 16 amino acids. From germline, CDR1 is LGHNT and CDR2 FRNRAP. The CDR3 protein is CASGFLQGPTPGELFF. In DNA form, the CDR3 reads TGTGCTAGTGGTTTTTTACAGGGCCCTACACCCGGGGAGCTGTTTTTT.

The sample holds a few counts of this clonotype. V and J are TRBV11-1 and TRBJ2-5; D is unresolved. V lost 0 bases and J 2 bases, leaving 10 bases between the germline ends. This CDR3 region has 15 residues. The germline CDR1 and CDR2 sequences are SGHAT and FQDESV (reference sequence). In DNA, the CDR3 is TGTGCCAGCAGCTTAGCGGCGTACAATCAAGAGACCCAGTACTTC. Its translation: CASSLAAYNQETQYF.

The table lists this clonotype with a few counts. The rearrangement uses TRBV20-1 and TRBJ2-2, with TRBD2 matching over 9 bases. Germline-derived CDR1 and CDR2 are DFQATT and SNEGSKA (reference sequence). CDR3 length: 16 residues. V shed 4 bases, J shed 2 bases, and the junction held 8 bases outside the gene matches. CDR3 DNA sequence: TGCAGTGCTAAACCCCCCCTAGCGGGAAACACCGGGGAGCTGTTTTTT. Translation: CSAKPPLAGNTGELFF.

This clonotype was counted only a few times. The chain combines TRBV9 with TRBJ1-5; D unclear. V lost 0 bases to trimming and J lost 2 bases, with 6 bases between them. The CDR3 is made up of 14 amino acids. The germline V gene has CDR1 SGDLS and CDR2 YYNGEE. CDR3 sequence (DNA): TGTGCCAGCAGCGTAGGGGTTGGCAATCAGCCCCAGCATTTT. This codes for CASSVGVGNQPQHF.

This clonotype was found a few times. The rearrangement links TRBV3-1 to TRBJ1-5, with 7 bases identical to TRBD1. The germline V gene has CDR1 LGHDT and CDR2 YNNKEL (reference sequence). The CDR3 has 14 amino acids. Unmatched junction bases numbered 9, after V lost 3 bases and J lost 10 bases. The CDR3 DNA is TGTGCCAGCAGCCAGACAGGGTGGGGGAACCCCCAGCATTTT. It yields the protein CASSQTGWGNPQHF.

This clonotype has more than one count but fewer than ten. The gene calls are TRBV14 and TRBJ2-1; 11 bases are a match to TRBD2. This CDR3 region has 15 residues. CDR1 and CDR2 (germline): SGHDN, FVKESK. J lost 8 bases, V lost 2 bases, and 5 bases had no gene match. This CDR3 is CASSQNGLAGHEQFF. CDR3 nucleotide sequence: TGTGCCAGCAGCCAAAACGGACTAGCGGGCCATGAGCAGTTCTTC.